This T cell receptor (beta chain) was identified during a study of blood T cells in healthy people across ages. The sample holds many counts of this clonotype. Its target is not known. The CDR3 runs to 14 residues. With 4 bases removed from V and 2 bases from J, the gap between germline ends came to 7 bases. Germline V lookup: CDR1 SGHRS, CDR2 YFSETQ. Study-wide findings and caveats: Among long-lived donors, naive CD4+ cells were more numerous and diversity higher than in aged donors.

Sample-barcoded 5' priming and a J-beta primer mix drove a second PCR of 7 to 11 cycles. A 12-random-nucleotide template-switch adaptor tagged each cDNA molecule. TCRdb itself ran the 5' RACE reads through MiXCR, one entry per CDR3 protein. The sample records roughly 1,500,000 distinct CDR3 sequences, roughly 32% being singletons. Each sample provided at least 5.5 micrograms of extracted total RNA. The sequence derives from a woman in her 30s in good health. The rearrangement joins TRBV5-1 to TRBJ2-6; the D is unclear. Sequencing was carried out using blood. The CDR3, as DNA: TGCGCCAGCAGCCCCACCCCTGGGGCCAACGTCCTGACTTTC. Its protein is CASSPTPGANVLTF.